This TCR beta chain was sequenced during a study of T cells in Graves' hyperthyroidism and ophthalmopathy. TCR beta CDR3 sequences were amplified from RNA transcripts. TCR CDR3 regions were first amplified by RT-PCR with HTBI primers. TCRdb independently ran MiXCR on the multiplex PCR reads; one entry per CDR3 protein. The sample has hundreds of thousands of distinct CDR3 sequences, around 13% seen once. This clonotype was detected many times. Antigen specificity is unknown. Hyperthyroidism patients were newly diagnosed, had disease duration under 2 months, and were aged 18 to 65 years. Study conclusions and caveats: Ophthalmopathy was separated from stable hyperthyroidism by a 13 V-J model.

V shed 1 base and J shed 1 base, with 13 bases lying between them. Germline loops: CDR1 ENHRY, CDR2 SYGVKD. This CDR3 region has 17 residues. The sequenced material came from blood. This sequence was found in a woman aged 18 to 35 with Graves' hyperthyroidism. This chain connects TRBV10-3 to TRBJ2-2; D might be TRBD1 (6 bases). CDR3 sequence: CAISEFNRDVNTGELFF. In DNA form, the CDR3 reads TGTGCCATCAGTGAGTTTAACAGGGACGTGAACACCGGGGAGCTGTTTTTT.